This T cell receptor (beta chain) originates from a study of OX40 agonist ivuxolimab in advanced cancers. CDR1 and CDR2 from the germline V gene are MNHNS and SASEGT. The CDR3 loop spans 14 amino acids. V shed 9 bases and J 5 bases; nucleotides not matched to a gene: 10. Here immunoSEQ multiplex PCR was the method, and the copy in TCRdb shows in-frame clones only, minus some. The sample gives more than 45,000 clones, 79% of which show up once; approximately 1.1% is in the top ten. The rearrangement joins TRBV6-1 to TRBJ2-7, with 10 bases that match TRBD1. This receptor was taken from an adult with an advanced solid tumor such as melanoma, head and neck, liver or kidney cancer. This specimen consisted of CD4+ or CD8+ T cells sorted from blood, obtained in a trial of the OX40 agonist ivuxolimab. The chain's CDR3 is CASIPGQGLNEQYF. In DNA form, the CDR3 reads TGTGCCAGTATTCCGGGACAGGGGTTAAACGAGCAGTACTTC.